Given below is one T cell receptor (beta chain) in context. During active infection, Seattle patients enrolled and were then monitored through disease. The sample comes from a study of blood T cell repertoires in COVID-19. In the study overall: Both acute and convalescent COVID-19 samples were obtained from the United States, Italy and Spain. Sample material is recorded as cDNA or gDNA derived from T cells, B-cell-depleted T cells, or PBMCs.

Study processing details: Amplification with reference gene primers provided the estimates of nucleated cell counts. The method was immunoSEQ multiplex PCR; TCRdb's version includes in-frame clones alone and lacks a portion of them. The D gene and trimming were derived from the DNA, and the V and J assignments and clone size from that table. The sample comprises roughly 120,000 clones, around four fifths of which are singletons, and around 6.2% rests with the top ten. Germline-derived CDR1 and CDR2 are SGDLS and YYNGEE. The CDR3 contains 14 residues. Losses at the gene ends were 4 bases for V and 3 bases for J; bases not matched to a gene: 5.

The source is a man at least 80 years old with COVID-19, enrolled during active disease. The sequencing sample was made of peripheral blood. This rearrangement joins TRBV9 to TRBJ2-7, with 9 bases identical to TRBD1. The CDR3 reads CASSIGQGNYEQYF. DNA for the CDR3: TGTGCCAGCAGCATTGGACAGGGGAACTACGAGCAGTACTTC.